The 11 T cell receptor beta chains reported below all come from one sample, sequenced in a study of T cell repertoires in cytomegalovirus infection. TCRdb re-called the reads with MiXCR, one entry per CDR3 protein. This sample has roughly 500,000 distinct CDR3 sequences, with 30% to 35% found just once. These receptors lack a known antigen. The source material was cultured PBMCs, sampled from culture after CMV antigen stimulation. The source of these receptors is a human donor in good health (CMV status not recorded). Some clones in this sample may be carry-over from other donors' samples.

This clonotype was seen a few times. The rearrangement uses TRBV5-3 and TRBJ1-2; D possibly corresponds to TRBD1 (6 bases). TRBV5-3 is assigned to the ORF class and has an uncertain function. V was clipped by 8 bases and J by 6 bases, with 17 bases between them. This CDR3 has 13 residues. The CDR3 nucleotides read TGTGCCAGCAGCCAACCCGACAGGAATGGCTACACCTTC. Translation: CASSQPDRNGYTF.

V is TRBV6-1 and J is TRBJ2-7; 8 bases are a match to TRBD2. Germline CDR1 MNHNS, CDR2 SASEGT. With 7 bases clipped from V and 2 bases from J, the junction kept 10 bases outside the gene matches. The CDR3 runs to 15 residues. The CDR3 region is CASKRGGNPTYEQYV. In DNA form, the CDR3 reads TGTGCCAGCAAACGGGGGGGCAACCCTACCTACGAGCAGTACGTC.

In this sample, this clonotype turned up a few times. The rearrangement joins TRBV14 to TRBJ2-1, with D possibly being TRBD2 (5 bases). Trimming removed 4 bases at V and 8 bases at J, with 15 bases between. Germline assignment: CDR1 SGHDN and CDR2 FVKESK. The CDR3 runs 14 residues. This CDR3 is CASSPELVVYEQFF. The CDR3, as DNA: TGTGCCAGCAGCCCAGAACTAGTAGTTTATGAGCAGTTCTTC.

This clonotype came up a few times. The J gene is TRBJ2-3, the V gene TRBV12-3 or TRBV12-4; perhaps TRBD1 as D (5 bases). V gave up 6 bases and J gave up 0 bases, with 10 bases separating them. The CDR3 is 14 residues long. The CDR3 nucleotides are TGTGCCAGCAGGCTAACAGGCAGCACAGATACGCAGTATTTT. Translated, it gives CASRLTGSTDTQYF.

The CDR3 sequence: CASRTSVGYTF. For the CDR3, the DNA is TGTGCCAGTCGAACTTCCGTCGGCTACACCTTC. The chain uses TRBV19 and TRBJ1-2, with no clear D. Between the trimmed V and J ends, which lost 8 bases and 8 bases, there was a span of 12 bases. The CDR3 covers 11 residues. Per the germline V gene, CDR1 is LNHDA and CDR2 is SQIVND (reference sequence).

The chain joins TRBV20-1 to TRBJ2-5; D unresolved. Trimming cost V 6 bases and J 4 bases, with 15 bases left between them. The CDR3 covers 13 residues. Germline V CDR1 and CDR2: DFQATT, SNEGSKA (reference sequence). The CDR3 bases are TGCAGTGCAAAGAGAGGCGTAAGAGAGACCCAGTACTTC. Translation: CSAKRGVRETQYF.

This clonotype was seen more than once but under ten times. In DNA, the CDR3 is TGTGCCAGCAGGCTGAGGCCCGCCAGGGGGCTTGGTCAGCCCCAGCATTTT. Translated, it gives CASRLRPARGLGQPQHF. The rearrangement links TRBV7-4 to TRBJ1-5, with 8 nucleotides matching TRBD1. The CDR3 consists of 17 residues. The V gene's germline CDR1 is SGHVT and CDR2 SQSDAQ. Trimming cost V 6 bases and J 6 bases; bases outside gene matches: 16.

The chain carries TRBV2 and TRBJ2-7; 7 nucleotides align to TRBD2. Germline assignment: CDR1 SNHLY and CDR2 FYNNEI. Losses at the gene ends were 4 bases for V and 5 bases for J; bases not matched to a gene: 5. CDR3 length: 13 residues. CDR3 sequence reads: CASSVTSFNEQYF. CDR3 nucleotides: TGTGCCAGCAGTGTGACTAGCTTCAACGAGCAGTACTTC.

CDR3 in amino acids: CASTLGIGTDNSPLHF. CDR3 nucleotides: TGTGCCAGCACACTTGGAATCGGGACAGATAATTCACCCCTCCACTTT. The J gene is TRBJ1-6, the V gene TRBV11-2, with 7 bases fitting TRBD1. Germline loops: CDR1 SGHAT, CDR2 FQNNGV. After removal of 7 bases from V and 5 bases from J, the junction contained 11 bases not matched to a gene. This CDR3 is 16 amino acids long.

The chain employs TRBV7-3 and TRBJ2-5; tentative D call: TRBD2 (6 bases). The CDR3 loop spans 14 amino acids. V lost 0 bases and J lost 3, with 8 bases in between. CDR1 is SGHTA and CDR2 is FQGTGA in the germline V gene. The CDR3 DNA reads TGTGCCAGCAGCTTAACCGGCGGGGAAGAGACCCAGTACTTC. Translating it yields CASSLTGGEETQYF.

V and J are TRBV20-1 and TRBJ2-7; no definite D call. CDR1 is DFQATT, CDR2 SNEGSKA, per germline (reference sequence). The CDR3 spans 12 residues. The germline V and J ends were trimmed by 5 bases and 0 bases, with 8 bases remaining between them. The CDR3 is CSASDHSYEQYF. The CDR3 DNA sequence: TGCAGTGCTTCGGACCACTCCTACGAGCAGTACTTC.